Reported below is one T cell receptor beta chain. The antigen is not known. The data were taken from a study of tumor-infiltrating lymphocytes in primary liver carcinoma. Overall study context: Roughly 3.5 to 8 million productive TCRbeta reads came from each sample, comparable across tissue types.

Notes on the study in general: Overlap between tumor regions exceeded overlap of tumor with adjacent tissue or blood.

cDNA specific to TCR beta was made from 450 to 650 ng of total RNA, with a constant-region primer employed for priming. Libraries covering TCR beta were generated through three nested multiplex PCR rounds (using a slightly modified ARM-PCR). Forward primers for TRBV1-TRBV30 and a C-beta reverse primer served the first two PCR rounds, at about 11 cycles each. TCRdb reprocessed the multiplex PCR reads via MiXCR and lists one record per CDR3 protein. Of about 120,000 distinct CDR3 sequences listed, around 62% are singletons. Unsorted bulk tissue (about 18-30 mg) underwent RNA and DNA co-extraction. This CDR3 contains 13 residues. CDR1 is SGHAT and CDR2 is FQNNGV in the germline V gene. V lost 5 bases, J lost 9 bases, and 14 bases lay in between.

This clonotype was obtained from a woman aged 60-70 years with primary liver carcinoma and hepatitis B virus infection. The sequencing sample was made of liver tumor tissue from sampling region 1. The subset here: tumor region T1, superior pole. The gene calls are TRBV11-2 and TRBJ2-1, with D maybe TRBD2 (5 bases). CDR3 sequence (DNA): TGTGCCAGCAGCCGGATCAGCGGTGGTGAGCAGTTCTTC. This sequence encodes CASSRISGGEQFF.